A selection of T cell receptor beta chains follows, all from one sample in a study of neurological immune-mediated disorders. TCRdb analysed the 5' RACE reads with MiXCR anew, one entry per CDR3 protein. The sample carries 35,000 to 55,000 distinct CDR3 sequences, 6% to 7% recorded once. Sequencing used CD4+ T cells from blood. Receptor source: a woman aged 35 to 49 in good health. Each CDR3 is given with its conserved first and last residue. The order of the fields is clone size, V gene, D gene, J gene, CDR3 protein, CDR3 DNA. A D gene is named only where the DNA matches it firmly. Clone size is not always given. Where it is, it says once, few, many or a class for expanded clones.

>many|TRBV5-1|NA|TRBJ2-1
CASSFGPGRIYNEQFF
TGCGCCAGCAGCTTTGGACCGGGACGCATCTACAATGAGCAGTTCTTC
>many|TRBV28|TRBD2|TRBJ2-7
CASSSTSGSSYEQYF
TGTGCCAGCAGTTCAACTAGCGGCAGCTCCTACGAGCAGTACTTC
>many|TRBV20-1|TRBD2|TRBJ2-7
CSARDLTSGGLNEQYF
TGCAGTGCTAGAGATCTAACTAGCGGGGGGCTTAACGAGCAGTACTTC
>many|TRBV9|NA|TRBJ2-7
CASSVAPGAAYEQYF
TGTGCCAGCAGCGTAGCGCCGGGAGCGGCCTACGAGCAGTACTTC
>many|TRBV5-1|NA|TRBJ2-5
CASSRDVAQETQYF
TGCGCCAGCAGCCGGGACGTCGCACAGGAGACCCAGTACTTC
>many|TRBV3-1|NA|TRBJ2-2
CASSLGLGVNTGELFF
TGTGCCAGCAGCCTGGGCTTGGGAGTCAACACCGGGGAGCTGTTTTTT
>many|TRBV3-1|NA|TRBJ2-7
CASSQVPSVVSSYEQYF
TGTGCCAGCAGCCAAGTTCCTTCGGTAGTGAGCTCCTACGAGCAGTACTTC
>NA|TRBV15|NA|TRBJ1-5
CTTNRDGEKPQHF
TGTACCACCAACAGAGACGGGGAGAAGCCCCAGCATTTT
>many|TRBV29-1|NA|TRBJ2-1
CTCVDWGEQFF
TGCACCTGTGTGGATTGGGGGGAGCAGTTCTTC
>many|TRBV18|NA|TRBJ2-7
CASSPPLSAGYRYEQYF
TGTGCCAGCTCACCTCCCCTGAGTGCGGGGTATAGGTACGAGCAGTACTTC
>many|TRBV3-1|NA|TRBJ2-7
CASSLLRTPRDEQYF
TGTGCCAGCAGCCTTCTAAGGACTCCAAGGGACGAGCAGTACTTC
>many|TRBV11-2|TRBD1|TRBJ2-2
CASSLVTGGPGELFF
TGTGCCAGCAGCTTAGTAACAGGGGGCCCCGGGGAGCTGTTTTTT
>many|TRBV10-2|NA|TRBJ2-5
CASAEGGAQYF
TGCGCCAGCGCCGAAGGGGGGGCCCAGTACTTC
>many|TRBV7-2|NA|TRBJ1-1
CASTPGGWNTEAFF
TGTGCCAGCACCCCGGGGGGATGGAACACTGAAGCTTTCTTT
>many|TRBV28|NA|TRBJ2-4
CASSEGFRTVAKNIQYF
TGTGCCAGCAGCGAGGGATTCCGGACGGTAGCCAAAAACATTCAGTACTTC
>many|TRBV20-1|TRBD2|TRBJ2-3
CSAREAGLAWADTQYF
TGCAGTGCTAGAGAGGCCGGACTAGCCTGGGCAGATACGCAGTATTTT
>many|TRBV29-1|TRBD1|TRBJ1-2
CSVATGQGNYGYTF
TGCAGCGTCGCGACGGGACAGGGTAACTATGGCTACACCTTC
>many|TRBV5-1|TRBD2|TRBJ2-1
CASSSSLAGAPNEQFF
TGCGCCAGCAGCTCCTCACTAGCGGGAGCGCCTAATGAGCAGTTCTTC
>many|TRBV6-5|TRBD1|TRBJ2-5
CASTPLSGGAETQYF
TGTGCCAGCACTCCGTTATCAGGGGGCGCAGAGACCCAGTACTTC
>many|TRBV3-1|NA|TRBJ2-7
CASSQRGDSGEQYF
TGTGCCAGCAGCCAACGGGGCGATTCCGGGGAGCAGTACTTC
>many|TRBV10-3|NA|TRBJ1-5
CAISVQGNQPQHF
TGTGCCATCAGTGTACAGGGAAATCAGCCCCAGCATTTT
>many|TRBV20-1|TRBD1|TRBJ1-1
CSAISSRTGVVGAFF
TGCAGTGCTATCAGCTCGCGCACAGGGGTAGTGGGGGCTTTCTTT
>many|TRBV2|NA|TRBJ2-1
CASRPGAYNEQFF
TGTGCCAGCAGGCCGGGAGCCTACAATGAGCAGTTCTTC
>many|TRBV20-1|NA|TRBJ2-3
CSARDAKRTDTQYF
TGCAGTGCTAGAGATGCCAAACGTACAGATACGCAGTATTTT
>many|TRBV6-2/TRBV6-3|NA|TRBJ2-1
CASSPRLLPGAMNEQFF
TGTGCCAGCAGCCCTAGGCTTCTCCCGGGAGCAATGAATGAGCAGTTCTTC
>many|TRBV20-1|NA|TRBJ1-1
CSARVGADTEAFF
TGCAGTGCTAGAGTGGGCGCCGACACTGAAGCTTTCTTT
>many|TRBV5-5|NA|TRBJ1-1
CASSSRQAPGTEAFF
TGTGCCAGCAGCTCCAGACAGGCCCCGGGTACTGAAGCTTTCTTT